This T cell receptor (beta chain) originates from a study of human T cells and chemical hapten exposure. The overall study: Small discrepancies in pooled library volume mainly accounted for the varying TCR yields per sample. Study-wide findings and caveats: The number of TCRs over 1 in 1000 frequency stayed unchanged after DPC.

This clonotype was detected ten times or more. The antigen remains unidentified. The library labeled individual cDNA molecules by adding unique molecular identifiers to them. TCRdb fed the RACE reads into MiXCR, producing one record per CDR3 protein. The sample contains 65,000 or so distinct CDR3 sequences, approximately 6.5% of which appear only once. Germline CDR1 SGHTA, CDR2 FQGNSA. With 5 bases removed from V and 1 base from J, the gap between germline ends came to 8 bases. This CDR3 has 13 amino acids. Described time point: healthy volunteer bleed at 6 weeks. Extraction of total RNA was performed on unfractionated whole blood.

The receptor's source is a female donor in good health. Some clones in this sample may be carry-over from other donors' samples. The chain is built from TRBV7-2 and TRBJ2-5; D is undetermined. The sample was whole blood. CDR3 amino acids: CASSPGSQETQYF. CDR3 DNA: TGTGCCAGCAGCCCAGGCAGCCAAGAGACCCAGTACTTC.